The 3 T cell receptor beta chains below were found in one sample sequenced in a study of shared clonotypes between healthy human individuals. TCRdb keeps only in-frame clones here, not all; method: immunoSEQ multiplex PCR. The sample includes approximately 1,000,000 clones, around three quarters of them seen just once. Sequenced: memory CD4+ T cells from PBMCs. Subset defined: CD45RA-negative fraction. Every receptor here comes from a man younger than 35 in good health. Some clones in this sample may be carry-over from other donors' samples.

The chain combines TRBV11-3 with TRBJ2-1; 8 bases fit TRBD1. The germline V gene encodes CDR1 SGHNT and CDR2 YENEEA. The ends lost 6 bases at V and 5 bases at J; junction bases unmatched: 9. The CDR3 has 15 amino acids. The CDR3 here is CASSFSGGADNEQFF. DNA for the CDR3: TGTGCCAGCAGTTTCTCAGGGGGCGCGGACAATGAGCAGTTCTTC.

The J gene is TRBJ1-2, the V gene TRBV28; D is unclear. The CDR3 runs to 16 residues. Germline CDR1 is MDHEN and CDR2 is SYDVKM. V was shortened by 3 bases and J by 4 bases, with 18 bases between the two germline ends. Here the CDR3 reads CASSFPQNVELYGYTF. CDR3 nucleotides: TGTGCCAGCAGTTTTCCCCAGAATGTGGAGCTCTATGGCTACACCTTC.

This chain joins TRBV28 and TRBJ2-7; D ambiguous. The CDR3 contains 14 residues. Deletions cut 8 bases from V and 2 bases from J, with 16 bases between. In germline, CDR1 is MDHEN, CDR2 SYDVKM. The CDR3 DNA reads as TGTGCCAGCGGCCTCCCGACCCCAACCTACGAGCAGTACTTC. Its protein product is CASGLPTPTYEQYF. The variable domain in full, with the rest retrieved from reference TRBV28 and TRBJ2-7, is DVKVTQSSRYLVKRTGEKVFLECVQDMDHENMFWYRQDPGLGLRLIYFSYDVKMKEKGDIPEGYSVSREKKERFSLILESASTNQTSMYLCASGLPTPTYEQYFGPGTRLTVT.